These 10 T cell receptor delta chains originate from one sample sequenced in a study of γδ T cells in repeated Plasmodium falciparum infection. TCRdb reran clone calling via CATT on the multiplex PCR reads. The sample includes some 100,000 delta-chain clones, almost 1.5% of them seen just once. Gammadelta T cells were flow-sorted from PBMC into Vgamma9/Vdelta2+ and Vdelta2-negative populations for bulk analysis. Material: gamma-delta T cells from blood. These receptors all stem from a pool of human donors (malaria-infected and uninfected, not separated).

This clone has a count of ten or more. This is likely an artifact of a read error, given a far larger clone one base away. Distinct nucleotide sequences in the sample also encode this CDR3. The genes are TRDV2 and TRDJ2, with 10 bases identical to TRDD3. Germline assignment: CDR1 GEAIGNYY and CDR2 EKD. The CDR3 runs 20 residues. The ends lost 3 bases at V and 5 bases at J; junction bases unmatched: 20. Here the CDR3 reads CACDPVYPSTGGYGTAQLFF. For the CDR3, the DNA is TGTGCCTGTGACCCTGTATATCCCAGTACAGGGGGATACGGCACAGCACAACTCTTCTTT.

Concerning this clone: It differs at one base from a far larger clone, so likely a read error. This CDR3 is also generated by other DNA sequences in the sample. The V gene is TRDV1; the J gene was not called; the table assigns TRDD3, which was not confirmed against the DNA. The CDR3 totals 20 residues. Germline CDR1 and CDR2: TSWWSYY and QGS. In DNA, the CDR3 is TGTGCTCTTGGGGGGCACCGGAGAAGGGCTCGCCCACTAACCACCGATAAACTCATCTTC. It yields the protein CALGGHRRRARPLTTDKLIF.

A remark on this clone: This is likely an artifact of a read error, given a far larger clone one base away. The sample has other DNA sequences that encode this CDR3 too. This chain uses TRDV2 with TRDJ1; D uncertain. TCRdb does not report a J gene; here it was assigned by matching the DNA to germline references. The CDR3 has 21 amino acids. Trimming stripped 3 bases from V and 3 bases from J, with 34 bases between. The V gene's germline CDR1 is GEAIGNYY and CDR2 EKD. The CDR3 DNA sequence: TGTGCCTGTGACCCCCTCGGATCGGCACTAGCTCCGACTGAAGAAGCCGATAAACTCATCTTT. It codes for CACDPLGSALAPTEEADKLIF.

This clone was detected only a few times. TCRdb's entry gives the protein of a much larger clone, which mismatches this DNA's translation at residue 14, likely from a read error; the protein reported here is translated from the DNA. The chain has TRDV2 and TRDJ2, with 11 bases aligning to TRDD3. The J gene is not listed in TCRdb, so it was assigned here from a DNA match to germline. Germline CDR1 GEAIGNYY, CDR2 EKD. CDR3 length equals 19 residues. The CDR3 spells CACDTLDWGITNLIAQLFF. CDR3 DNA: TGTGCCTGTGACACTTTAGACTGGGGGATAACCAATTTGATAGCACAACTCTTCTTT.

Points on this clone: TCRdb's protein for this DNA is that of a much larger clone and differs from the translation at residue 24, likely a read error; the protein shown is the DNA translation. With the J gene uncalled, the V gene is TRDV2; no DNA check was done on the table's D call, TRDD3. Germline CDR1 is GEAIGNYY and CDR2 is EKD. CDR3 size: 26 residues. This chain's CDR3 is CACDTNFNRTHPKGLGDWGYTDKPIF. As DNA, the CDR3 is TGTGCCTGTGACACCAACTTCAATCGAACGCATCCTAAAGGACTGGGGGACTGGGGGTACACCGATAAACCCATCTTT.

Concerning this clone itself: This DNA translates differently at residue 11 from the TCRdb protein, which is that of a much larger clone; a read error is likely, and the protein shown is the DNA's own translation. The rearrangement uses TRDV2 and TRDJ1; D remains unclear. TCRdb offers no J gene call, so here the DNA was matched to germline to obtain one. The CDR3 loop spans 16 amino acids. Germline V gene data show CDR1 as GEAIGNYY and CDR2 as EKD. V was cut by 3 bases and J by 4 bases, with 20 bases left in between. CDR3 protein: CACDSVLKEIDDKLIF. The CDR3 region has the DNA TGTGCCTGTGACTCTGTACTGAAAGAGATCGACGATAAACTCATCTTT.

This clone has just a few counts. The protein TCRdb lists belongs to a much larger clone and differs from this DNA's translation at residue 4, which points to a read error; the protein shown is made from the DNA. V is TRDV1 and J is TRDJ1; no clear D. The J gene was not available in TCRdb and was assigned here by matching the DNA to germline segments. The CDR3 consists of 17 residues. Germline lookup yields CDR1 TSWWSYY and CDR2 QGS. In nucleotides, the CDR3 is TGTGCTCTTGAGGAACTAGCACTTGGGCATGACACCGATAAACTCATCTTT. Protein sequence: CALEELALGHDTDKLIF.

A note on this clone: Given a far larger clone just one base away, this is likely a sequencing read error. The same CDR3 can be traced to other DNA sequences in this sample. The chain couples TRDV2 to TRDJ1; D unresolved. As TCRdb names no J gene, one was assigned here on the basis of a DNA match to germline. Deletions cut 3 bases from V and 0 bases from J, with 16 bases between. The CDR3 extends over 16 amino acids. Germline lookup yields CDR1 GEAIGNYY and CDR2 EKD. The CDR3 is CACDALYTLYTDKLIF. The CDR3 DNA reads TGTGCCTGTGACGCTCTATACACCTTGTACACCGATAAACTCATCTTT.

For this clone: TCRdb records a much larger clone's protein for this DNA, with a difference at residue 12 that likely arises from a read error; the protein given is the translation of the DNA. DNA of the CDR3: TGTGCTCTTGGGGAACTTTTCCCACTCCACTGGTGGATGAGAAAACTCATCTTT. Translation gives CALGELFPLHWWMRKLIF. This chain connects TRDV1 to TRDJ1; tentatively, D is TRDD3 (5 bases). Since TCRdb gives no J gene, matching the DNA to germline was used here to assign it. The V gene lost 0 bases and the J gene lost 8 bases, with 25 bases spanning the gap. The CDR3 runs to 18 residues. Germline V CDR1 and CDR2: TSWWSYY, QGS.

As concerns this clone: The protein in TCRdb stems from a much larger clone and differs at residue 23 from this DNA's translation, likely a read error; here the protein is translated from the DNA. The V segment is TRDV1, and no J call was made; TRDD3 is taken as the D call from the table, unchecked against the DNA. The CDR3 length is 24 residues. Per the germline V gene, CDR1 is TSWWSYY and CDR2 is QGS. The CDR3 spells CALGTLRRGAIPVSVLSDTDKLTF. The CDR3 DNA follows: TGTGCTCTTGGGACCCTCCGGAGGGGGGCAATTCCTGTTTCTGTACTGAGTGACACCGATAAACTCACCTTT.